Each of the 27 T cell receptor beta chains below was sequenced from the same sample in a study of blood T cells in healthy people across ages (dated by TCRdb to between 2014 and 2016). Library construction relied on 5' RACE. The run used an Illumina HiSeq 2500. A second PCR of roughly 6 to 11 cycles was performed with a sample-barcoded 5' primer and a J-beta primer mix. TCRdb reran the public reads through fastp at Q25 and MiXCR, keeping productive beta chains. One record per CDR3 amino acid sequence lists the most common genes and DNA. In this sample the table shows fewer than 950,000 distinct CDR3 sequences, 35% to 40% of which occur a single time. The top ten clones comprise approximately 12% of the sample. Sequenced: blood. The receptors were sampled from a man aged 18 to 35 in good health.

The J gene is TRBJ2-4, the V gene TRBV25-1, with TRBD1 identical over 7 bases. Germline V gene lookup returns CDR1 MGHDK and CDR2 SYGVNS. The CDR3 has 15 amino acids. V shed 3 bases and J 0 bases; nucleotides not matched to a gene: 2. The CDR3 protein is CASSERGQAKNIQYF. The CDR3 DNA is TGTGCCAGCAGTGAGAGGGGGCAAGCCAAAAACATTCAGTACTTC.

This clonotype has at least ten counts. This chain uses TRBV4-3 with TRBJ2-3; the D is unclear. The CDR3 runs to 15 residues. Trimming pared 1 base from V and 2 bases from J, leaving 10 bases between. CDR1 and CDR2 (germline): LGHNA, YSLEER. This CDR3 reads CASSQVSRPTDTQYF. CDR3 DNA sequence: TGCGCCAGCAGCCAAGTGTCCAGGCCCACAGATACGCAGTATTTT.

The chain couples TRBV15 to TRBJ2-1; TRBD2 aligns across 12 bases. Germline loops: CDR1 LNHNV, CDR2 YYDKDF (reference sequence). The CDR3 contains 16 residues. Trimming cost V 0 bases and J 9 bases; bases outside gene matches: 6. CDR3 DNA: TGTGCCACCAGCAGAGATAGACTAGCGGGGGAGGGTGAGCAGTTCTTC. Translated: CATSRDRLAGEGEQFF.

The chain is built from TRBV7-9 and TRBJ2-3; D unresolved. V gave up 7 bases and J gave up 2 bases, with 19 bases separating them. Per germline, CDR1 SEHNR and CDR2 FQNEAQ (reference sequence). The CDR3 is made up of 16 amino acids. CDR3 bases: TGTGCCAGCACCAATGACATGACTCAGTACACAGATACGCAGTATTTT. Its translation: CASTNDMTQYTDTQYF.

This chain links TRBV4-2 with TRBJ2-3; D not certain. This CDR3 is built from 16 residues. V lost 0 bases and J 2 bases, leaving 12 bases between the germline ends. Germline V gene lookup returns CDR1 LGHNA and CDR2 YNFKEQ. The CDR3 DNA reads as TGTGCCAGCAGCCAAGAGACGGCGGCCGACACAGATACGCAGTATTTT. It encodes CASSQETAADTDTQYF.

The chain couples TRBV12-5 to TRBJ2-3; 7 bases agree with TRBD1. Trimming removed 5 bases from V and 6 bases from J; junction bases left unmatched: 11. In germline, CDR1 is LGHNT, CDR2 FRNRAP. The CDR3 is made up of 15 amino acids. The CDR3 region has the DNA TGTGCTAGTGGTGCCCCGGGACAGTATTCGGATACGCAGTATTTT. Translated: CASGAPGQYSDTQYF.

The genes are TRBV7-3 and TRBJ1-2; D remains ambiguous. This CDR3 region has 13 residues. From germline, CDR1 is SGHTA and CDR2 FQGTGA. The ends were cut back, 4 bases at V and 3 bases at J, with 9 bases in the middle. CDR3 in DNA: TGTGCCAGCAGCTCCGGTCAGGACTATGGCTACACCTTC. It is translated as CASSSGQDYGYTF.

The chain uses TRBV5-1 and TRBJ2-2; 8 bases agree with TRBD1. The length of the CDR3 is 14 residues. Germline trimming cut 4 bases from V and 7 bases from J; bases unmatched to any gene: 6. Germline V lookup: CDR1 SGHRS, CDR2 YFSETQ. In nucleotides, the CDR3 is TGCGCCAGCAGCATCGGACAGGGAGGCGGGGAGCTGTTTTTT. Protein sequence: CASSIGQGGGELFF.

V and J are TRBV11-1 and TRBJ2-5; 7 bases agree with TRBD2. Germline assignment: CDR1 SGHAT and CDR2 FQDESV (reference sequence). Germline trimming cut 5 bases from V and 13 bases from J; bases unmatched to any gene: 28. This CDR3 region has 18 residues. The DNA for the CDR3 is TGTGCCAGCAGCACGCACCCGTGGGGGGGAACGGGATCCTACGAGCGGTACTTC. It yields the protein CASSTHPWGGTGSYERYF.

A remark on this clonotype: A clone one base away is much larger, so this may be a read error. DNA for the CDR3: TGTGTCAGCAGCTTTAACCGCCGGCCCTACGAGCAGTACTTC. Amino acids: CVSSFNRRPYEQYF. This rearrangement joins TRBV7-9 to TRBJ2-7; D unclear. Germline CDR1 SEHNR, CDR2 FQNEAQ (reference sequence). The CDR3 covers 14 residues.

This clonotype showed up just a few times. The chain carries TRBV29-1 and TRBJ2-1; 7 nucleotides align to TRBD1. Germline trimming cut 7 bases from V and 7 bases from J; bases unmatched to any gene: 10. The CDR3 runs 13 residues. The germline CDR1 and CDR2 sequences are SQVTM and ANQGSEA. DNA of the CDR3: TGCAGCGGCAGGGACAGCGGAGTGAATGAGCAGTTCTTC. Its translation: CSGRDSGVNEQFF.

This sequence joins TRBV6-5 and TRBJ2-7; 7 bases fit TRBD1. V was pared by 6 bases and J by 0 bases, with 8 bases of the junction left unmatched. Germline CDR1 MNHEY, CDR2 SVGAGI. The CDR3 totals 15 residues. The CDR3, as DNA: TGTGCCAGCAGCCGACAGGGTCATAGCTCCTACGAGCAGTACTTC. Translating gives CASSRQGHSSYEQYF.

V is TRBV27 and J is TRBJ2-1; 8 nucleotides match TRBD1. With 3 bases clipped from V and 2 bases from J, the junction kept 9 bases outside the gene matches. This CDR3 spans 17 amino acids. Germline V gene lookup returns CDR1 MNHEY and CDR2 SMNVEV (reference sequence). The chain's CDR3 is CASSLGRTGPTYNEQFF. The CDR3 DNA reads TGTGCCAGCAGTTTGGGGAGGACAGGGCCCACCTACAATGAGCAGTTCTTC.

The rearrangement joins TRBV6-2 or TRBV6-3 to TRBJ2-6; no firm D call. The V end lost 0 bases, the J end lost 0 bases, and 9 bases lay between the germline ends. The CDR3 runs 17 residues. CDR1 is MNHEY, CDR2 SVGEGT, per germline. The CDR3 loop reads CASSYSGIFSGANVLTF. CDR3 sequence (DNA): TGTGCCAGCAGTTACTCGGGTATATTCTCTGGGGCCAACGTCCTGACTTTC.

This clonotype has at least ten counts. The gene calls are TRBV7-2 and TRBJ2-5, with D possibly matching TRBD2 (5 bases). This CDR3 is 14 amino acids long. Trimming removed 2 bases at V and 3 bases at J, with 10 bases between. Germline CDR1 reads SGHTA; CDR2 reads FQGNSA. The CDR3 DNA reads as TGTGCCAGCAGCTTAAGCGGCGGAGAAGAGACCCAGTACTTC. It yields the protein CASSLSGGEETQYF.

This clonotype appeared a few times. The rearrangement links TRBV5-6 to TRBJ1-6, with no clear D. The CDR3 runs to 15 residues. V shed 1 base and J shed 1 base, with 6 bases lying between them. Germline assignment: CDR1 SGHDT and CDR2 YYEEEE. DNA for the CDR3: TGTGCCAGCAGCTTGAGGAGATCCTATAATTCACCCCTCCACTTT. Amino acid sequence: CASSLRRSYNSPLHF.

V gene TRBV7-2 combines with J gene TRBJ1-2; tentative D call: TRBD1 (6 bases). This CDR3 has 16 residues. CDR1 and CDR2 (germline): SGHTA, FQGNSA. Deletions cut 7 bases from V and 6 bases from J, with 24 bases between. CDR3 DNA sequence: TGTGCCAGCAACCCGGGGCCCGGACAGCTTTCTGATGGCTACACCTTC. Its protein is CASNPGPGQLSDGYTF.

V and J are TRBV20-1 and TRBJ1-2; no definite D call. The CDR3 spans 14 residues. The germline V and J ends were trimmed by 0 bases and 2 bases, with 10 bases remaining between them. Looked up from germline, CDR1 is DFQATT and CDR2 is SNEGSKA (reference sequence). In DNA, the CDR3 is TGCAGTGCTAGAGATCTTGGGGAAAACTATGGCTACACCTTC. It specifies CSARDLGENYGYTF.

This chain connects TRBV6-5 to TRBJ2-1, with 9 bases aligning to TRBD2. The ends lost 6 bases at V and 6 bases at J; junction bases unmatched: 12. CDR1 is MNHEY, CDR2 SVGAGI, per germline. The CDR3 runs to 16 residues. The CDR3 bases are TGTGCCAGCAGCTCTTTTGCAGCGGGGGGTCCCAATGAGCAGTTCTTC. It translates to CASSSFAAGGPNEQFF.

There are a few counts of this clonotype. This chain uses TRBV5-1 with TRBJ1-4; 9 bases are shared with TRBD1. The CDR3 extends over 15 amino acids. Per the germline V gene, CDR1 is SGHRS and CDR2 is YFSETQ. J was trimmed by 7 bases and V by 0 bases; bases with no gene match: 4. The CDR3 here is CASSLAGTGPEKLFF. The CDR3 nucleotides read TGCGCCAGCAGCTTGGCCGGGACAGGGCCTGAAAAACTGTTTTTT.

This clonotype was counted at least ten times. The chain carries TRBV5-6 and TRBJ2-5; TRBD2 aligns across 8 bases. From germline, CDR1 is SGHDT and CDR2 YYEEEE. J lost 4 bases, V lost 4 bases, and 9 bases had no gene match. This CDR3 has 15 amino acids. The chain's CDR3 is CASSLERTSLETQYF. As DNA, the CDR3 is TGTGCCAGCAGCCTCGAACGGACTAGCCTAGAGACCCAGTACTTC.

This chain uses TRBV7-2 with TRBJ2-7; D not resolved. This CDR3 is 12 amino acids long. V shed 2 bases and J shed 7 bases, with 9 bases lying between them. Germline V gene sequence: CDR1 SGHTA, CDR2 FQGNSA. Here the CDR3 reads CASSLNTHEQYF. The CDR3 bases are TGTGCCAGCAGCTTAAATACGCATGAGCAGTACTTC.

CDR3 coding DNA: TGTGCCAGCAGGGCCGAAAGAAATCAGCCCCAGCATTTT. Amino acids: CASRAERNQPQHF. The rearrangement joins TRBV2 to TRBJ1-5; the D is unclear. Trimming stripped 6 bases from V and 4 bases from J, with 10 bases between. There are 13 residues in the CDR3. Germline V gene sequence: CDR1 SNHLY, CDR2 FYNNEI.

This clonotype was seen only a few times. The gene calls are TRBV14 and TRBJ2-3, with a weak D call TRBD2 (6 bases). CDR1 is SGHDN, CDR2 FVKESK, per germline. Between the trimmed V and J ends, which lost 3 bases and 6 bases, there was a span of 19 bases. CDR3 length equals 16 residues. The CDR3 reads CASSHLRLGESDTQYF. The DNA for the CDR3 is TGTGCCAGCAGCCATCTCCGACTAGGCGAGTCGGATACGCAGTATTTT. Full variable domain (remainder filled in from reference TRBV14 and TRBJ2-3): EAGVTQFPSHSVIEKGQTVTLRCDPISGHDNLYWYRRVMGKEIKFLLHFVKESKQDESGMPNNRFLAERTGGTYSTLKVQPAELEDSGVYFCASSHLRLGESDTQYFGPGTRLTVL.

This chain joins TRBV29-1 and TRBJ2-5; D might be TRBD1 (6 bases). Near its end, the DNA agrees better with TRBJ2-1, so the J call may be wrong. The CDR3 spans 13 residues. Germline loops: CDR1 SQVTM, CDR2 ANQGSEA. The CDR3 coding sequence is TGCAGCGTTGAATTAGGGGGTGGGGAGACCCAGTTCTTC. Translating it yields CSVELGGGETQFF.

A word on this clonotype: At one end the junction does not follow the germline gene, possibly because of a read error. V gene TRBV7-2 combines with J gene TRBJ1-1; D might be TRBD1 (5 bases). This CDR3 contains 15 residues. CDR1 and CDR2 (germline): SGHTA, FQGNSA. CDR3 in DNA: TGTGCCAGCAGCCTAGCGGGGCTAACGAACACTGAAGCTTTCTTT. As protein: CASSLAGLTNTEAFF.

This clonotype occurred many times. The chain couples TRBV20-1 to TRBJ1-2; TRBD1 might be the D (5 bases). The CDR3 spans 12 residues. The germline V gene has CDR1 DFQATT and CDR2 SNEGSKA (reference sequence). CDR3 sequence reads: CRDQGPAFGYTF. Written as DNA, the CDR3 is TGCAGGGACCAGGGTCCAGCCTTTGGCTACACCTTC.